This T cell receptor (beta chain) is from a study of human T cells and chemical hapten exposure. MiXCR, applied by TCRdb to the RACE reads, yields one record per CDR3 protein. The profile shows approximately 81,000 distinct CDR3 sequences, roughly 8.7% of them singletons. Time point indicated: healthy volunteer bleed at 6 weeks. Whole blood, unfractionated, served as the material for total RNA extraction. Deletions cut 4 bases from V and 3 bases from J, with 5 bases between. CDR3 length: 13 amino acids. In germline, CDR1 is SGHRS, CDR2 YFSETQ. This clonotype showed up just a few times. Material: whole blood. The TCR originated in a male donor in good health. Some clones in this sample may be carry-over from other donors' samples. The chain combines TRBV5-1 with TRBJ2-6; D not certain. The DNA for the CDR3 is TGCGCCAGCAGCCCATTTGGGGCCAACGTCCTGACTTTC. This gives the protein CASSPFGANVLTF.